A selection of T cell receptor beta chains follows, all from one sample in a study of blood T cell repertoires in COVID-19. Some clones are missing from TCRdb's copy, which holds only in-frame ones; the method was immunoSEQ multiplex PCR. The sample yields about 310,000 clones, roughly 84% seen once. Sequencing was carried out using peripheral blood. The receptors originated from a man aged 50-59 years with active or convalescent COVID-19. CDR3s include the opening cysteine and the closing phenylalanine or tryptophan. The order of the fields is J gene, D gene, clone size, V gene, CDR3 DNA, CDR3 protein. A D gene is named only where the DNA matches it firmly. Rows may omit the clone size; those that give it use once, few, many or a size class.

>TRBJ1-5|TRBD1|NA|TRBV5-5
TGTGCCAGCAGCTTGGGTTATCAGGGGGCCTATAGCAATCAGCCCCAGCATTTT
CASSLGYQGAYSNQPQHF
>TRBJ1-1|TRBD1|NA|TRBV7-2
TGTGCCAGCAGCTCGGGACAGTGGAACACTGAAGCTTTCTTT
CASSSGQWNTEAFF
>TRBJ1-1|NA|NA|TRBV29-1
TGCAGCGTTGGCGAGGGGGTCGTCACTGAAGCTTTCTTT
CSVGEGVVTEAFF
>TRBJ2-1|TRBD2|NA|TRBV10-3
TGTGCCATCAGTGAGCCGGCGGGGGGGACTTTTTCCTACAATGAGCAGTTCTTC
CAISEPAGGTFSYNEQFF
>TRBJ2-5|TRBD2|once|TRBV19
TGTGCCAGTACCCGGGGACTAGCGGGAGAGGGAGGCCCACAAGAGACCCAGTACTTC
CASTRGLAGEGGPQETQYF
>TRBJ2-7|TRBD2|NA|TRBV11-2
TGTGCCAGCAGCTTAGGGACTAGCGGGGTAGAGCAGTACTTC
CASSLGTSGVEQYF
>TRBJ2-2|TRBD1|NA|TRBV6-1
TGTGCCAGCAGTGATTTGCAGGGGGCTTCCGGGGAGCTGTTTTTT
CASSDLQGASGELFF
>TRBJ2-5|TRBD2|NA|TRBV7-8
TGTGCCAGCAGCTTCAGCGGGGGGGCTGGAGAGACCCAGTACTTC
CASSFSGGAGETQYF
>TRBJ1-1|TRBD1|NA|TRBV5-1
TGCGCCAGCAGCTTGGGGGACAGGGAGGCGAACACTGAAGCTTTCTTT
CASSLGDREANTEAFF
>TRBJ1-4|TRBD1|NA|TRBV28
TGTGCCAGCAGTACCGGGACAGGGGGAAAAACTAATGAAAAACTGTTTTTT
CASSTGTGGKTNEKLFF
>TRBJ1-4|TRBD1|NA|TRBV5-5
TGTGCCAGCAGCTTGCCACAGGGGGAAAAACTGTTTTTT
CASSLPQGEKLFF
>TRBJ2-2|NA|NA|TRBV9
TGTGCCAGCAGCGTAGCCACAAACACCGGGGAGCTGTTTTTT
CASSVATNTGELFF
>TRBJ2-3|TRBD2|NA|TRBV5-4
TGTGCCAGCAGCGTCAGACTAGCGGGCGGAGGCACAGATACGCAGTATTTT
CASSVRLAGGGTDTQYF
>TRBJ2-7|TRBD2|NA|TRBV19
TGTGCCAGTAGTATAGATTGGCGGGAGGGCGACGAGCAGTACTTC
CASSIDWREGDEQYF
>TRBJ2-2|TRBD2|few|TRBV24-1
TGTGCCACCAGTGATGGGACTACCTCCACCGGGGAGCTGTTTTTT
CATSDGTTSTGELFF
>TRBJ2-3|NA|NA|TRBV2
TGTGCCAGCATGAGGCTAGTCGGAAGTACGCAGTATTTT
CASMRLVGSTQYF
>TRBJ1-2|NA|NA|TRBV2
TGTGCCAGCACCTTTAGTAGTGTCTATGGCTACACCTTC
CASTFSSVYGYTF
>TRBJ2-3|NA|NA|TRBV11-2
TGTGCCAGCAGCTTAGCCCGGGGGACTGCGGGACGGGATACGCAGTATTTT
CASSLARGTAGRDTQYF
>TRBJ2-5|NA|NA|TRBV19
TGTGCCAGTAAATCGCAGGGCCAAGAGACCCAGTACTTC
CASKSQGQETQYF
>TRBJ1-4|NA|NA|TRBV21-1
TGTGCCAGCAGCAAATTGGGCGGGGCTGAAAAACTGTTTTTT
CASSKLGGAEKLFF
>TRBJ1-2|TRBD1|NA|TRBV11-2
TGTGCCAGCAGCCCCGAACAGGGGGATAGCGGCTACACCTTC
CASSPEQGDSGYTF
>TRBJ2-1|NA|NA|TRBV3-1/TRBV3-2
TGTGCCAGCAGCCAAGGGACAGCTAATGAGCAGTTCTTC
CASSQGTANEQFF
>TRBJ2-5|TRBD1|NA|TRBV5-1
TGCGCCAGCAGCTACAGGGGGATGTTGCAAGAGACCCAGTACTTC
CASSYRGMLQETQYF
>TRBJ1-6|NA|NA|TRBV5-1
TGCGCCAGCAGCCCAGATATCCCCTATAATTCACCCCTCCACTTT
CASSPDIPYNSPLHF
>TRBJ1-1|NA|NA|TRBV7-9
TGTGCCAGCAGCTTAGCGGCGGGGCTCATGAACACTGAAGCTTTCTTT
CASSLAAGLMNTEAFF
>TRBJ1-3|NA|NA|TRBV21-1
TGTGCCAGCAGCAACGCGAGACAGGGGGCGGGAAACACCATATATTTT
CASSNARQGAGNTIYF
>TRBJ1-2|NA|NA|TRBV23-1
TGCGCCAGCAGTCAATCACAGGTCCCTCGATTTAACTATGGCTACACCTTC
CASSQSQVPRFNYGYTF
>TRBJ1-5|NA|NA|TRBV6-2/TRBV6-3
TGTGCCAGCAGCGACCCAGGGGAATGGGCCCAGCATTTT
CASSDPGEWAQHF
>TRBJ1-1|NA|NA|TRBV9
TGTGCCAGCAGCCTCCGGGTTAGTAACACTGAAGCTTTCTTT
CASSLRVSNTEAFF
>TRBJ2-5|TRBD1|NA|TRBV5-1
TGCGCCAGCAGCTTAGGGGACAGGGGTCAGGAGACCCAGTACTTC
CASSLGDRGQETQYF
>TRBJ1-6|NA|NA|TRBV3-1/TRBV3-2
TGTGCCAGCAGCCAGAGCGATTCACCCCTCCACTTT
CASSQSDSPLHF
>TRBJ1-1|NA|NA|TRBV27
TGTGCCAGCGGCTTCAGAGGGGGAGTGTTCACTGAAGCTTTCTTT
CASGFRGGVFTEAFF
>TRBJ1-4|TRBD1|few|TRBV4-3
TGCGCCAGCAGCCGTCTTCAGGGGGCTAATGAAAAACTGTTTTTT
CASSRLQGANEKLFF
>TRBJ2-3|NA|NA|TRBV9
TGTGCCAGCAGCAAGGGGGACTATCGAGATACGCAGTATTTT
CASSKGDYRDTQYF
>TRBJ1-1|TRBD1|NA|TRBV30
TGTGCCTGGAGTCACGGACAGGGTCTGAGTGCTTTCTTT
CAWSHGQGLSAFF
>TRBJ2-7|NA|NA|TRBV2
TGTGCCGGCGGAGGGTACCCCTACGAGCAGTACTTC
CAGGGYPYEQYF
>TRBJ1-3|NA|NA|TRBV7-8
TGTGCCAGCAGCTCTCAGACAGTGCCCCACTCTGGAAACACCATATATTTT
CASSSQTVPHSGNTIYF
>TRBJ2-2|TRBD1|NA|TRBV28
TGTGCCAGCAGTTTTCCTGACAGGGGGGCCGGGGAGCTGTTTTTT
CASSFPDRGAGELFF
>TRBJ1-6|NA|few|TRBV19
TGTGCCAGTAGTACCTTACAGGGAAGGGGTTCACCCCTCCACTTT
CASSTLQGRGSPLHF
>TRBJ2-3|TRBD1|NA|TRBV5-1
TGCGCCAGCAGCTTCACAGGGGGAGGCGGTGGTAGCACAGATACGCAGTATTTT
CASSFTGGGGGSTDTQYF
>TRBJ1-5|TRBD1|NA|TRBV24-1
TGTGCCACCAGTGATTTGAGTAACAGGGGGCTTAGGGTTGATCAGCCCCAGCATTTT
CATSDLSNRGLRVDQPQHF
>TRBJ2-2|TRBD2|NA|TRBV11-2
TGTGCCAGCAGCTCCGTTAAGCGGGGGGGCCGGGCCGGGGAGCTGTTTTTT
CASSSVKRGGRAGELFF
>TRBJ1-3|TRBD1|NA|TRBV5-1
TGCGCCAGCAGCTGGACTACAGGGGCCGGAAACACCATATATTTT
CASSWTTGAGNTIYF
>TRBJ2-1|NA|NA|TRBV19
TGTGCCAGTAGTGGGACACTGTACAATGAGCAGTTCTTC
CASSGTLYNEQFF
>TRBJ2-7|NA|NA|TRBV6-5
TGTGCCAGCAGTTACCAGGGCAGGGCAGCCTACGAGCAGTACTTC
CASSYQGRAAYEQYF
>TRBJ2-1|NA|NA|TRBV4-3
TGCGCCAGCAGCCAAGGAATGGAGGGCGGGGCCAATGAGCAGTTCTTC
CASSQGMEGGANEQFF
>TRBJ1-5|NA|NA|TRBV5-1
TGCGCCAGCAGCCTAGCAGGGGCGCGGAATCAGCCCCAGCATTTT
CASSLAGARNQPQHF
>TRBJ1-6|TRBD1|NA|TRBV18
TGTGCCAGCTCAACCTGGACAGGGGGCCGCTCCTATAATTCACCCCTCCACTTT
CASSTWTGGRSYNSPLHF
>TRBJ1-1|NA|NA|TRBV5-6
TGTGCCAGCAGGGGTAGAGGAGGGGTGACCACTGAAGCTTTCTTT
CASRGRGGVTTEAFF
>TRBJ1-1|NA|NA|TRBV3-1/TRBV3-2
TGTGCCAGCAGCCCTACAGGACTGAACACTGAAGCTTTCTTT
CASSPTGLNTEAFF
>TRBJ1-6|TRBD1|NA|TRBV2
TGTGCCAGCAAATTTGGACAGGGCAATTCACCCCTCCACTTT
CASKFGQGNSPLHF
>TRBJ2-7|NA|NA|TRBV5-6
TGTGCCAGCAGCTTGGGGCCCCCGACTAGCTCCTACGAGCAGTACTTC
CASSLGPPTSSYEQYF
>TRBJ2-1|TRBD2|NA|TRBV18
TGTGCCAGCTCACCCAGCGGGGGATACAATGAGCAGTTCTTC
CASSPSGGYNEQFF
>TRBJ2-5|NA|NA|TRBV18
TGTGCCAGCTCACCACCGGGGGCTCAAGAGACCCAGTACTTC
CASSPPGAQETQYF
>TRBJ2-1|NA|NA|TRBV5-4
TGTGCCAGCAGCTCAGGGGCGGCCCGGCACTCCTACAATGAGCAGTTCTTC
CASSSGAARHSYNEQFF
>TRBJ2-3|NA|NA|TRBV19
TGTGCCAGTGGCCCTTACGGGGTTCTAGATACGCAGTATTTT
CASGPYGVLDTQYF
>TRBJ2-3|TRBD2|NA|TRBV10-3
TGTGCCACCTGGACTAGCGGGGGCACAGATACGCAGTATTTT
CATWTSGGTDTQYF
>TRBJ2-5|NA|NA|TRBV30
TGTGCCTGGAGTCCGGCGCGGGAGACCCAGTACTTC
CAWSPARETQYF
>TRBJ1-1|NA|NA|TRBV5-1
TGCGCCAGCAGCTTCGGGGGTTCGAACACTGAAGCTTTCTTT
CASSFGGSNTEAFF
>TRBJ2-3|TRBD2|NA|TRBV7-9
TGTGCCAGCAGCTTAGGGACTAGATCAACAGATACGCAGTATTTT
CASSLGTRSTDTQYF